These T cell receptor beta chains were read from a single sample in a study of metastatic and nonmetastatic thyroid tumors. TCRdb re-called the PCR reads through MiXCR. The sample consists of about 25,000 clones, 20% to 25% of them appearing once. Sequenced sample: blood. The receptors here all came from a male donor with papillary thyroid cancer or a benign thyroid nodule (not recorded which). Some clones in this sample may be carry-over from other donors' samples. Both conserved end residues are part of each CDR3. D genes are given only for firm matches. The listing skips clone size in some rows; elsewhere it reads once, few, many or a size class.

d_call cdr3_length j_call clone_size v_call cdr3_nt cdr3_aa
NA 13 TRBJ2-3 many TRBV9 TGTGCCAGCAGCGTGTTCACGACAGATACGCAGTATTTT CASSVFTTDTQYF
NA 13 TRBJ2-1 many TRBV6-1 TGTGCCAGCAGCCGGGTTCATAACAATGAGCAGTTCTTC CASSRVHNNEQFF
NA 13 TRBJ2-7 many TRBV11-1 TGTGCCAGCAGCTTGGGGGGATCCTACGAGCAGTACTTC CASSLGGSYEQYF
NA 13 TRBJ2-5 many TRBV9 TGTGCCAGCAGCGGGCTTATGGGGGACCCCCCGTACTTC CASSGLMGDPPYF
TRBD1 15 TRBJ1-4 many TRBV18 TGTGCCAGCTCACCACCGGGACAGCAAAAGGAAAAACTGTTTTTT CASSPPGQQKEKLFF
NA 13 TRBJ2-7 many TRBV7-9 TGTGCCAGCAGCCGGACAGAGGACTACGAGCAGTACTTC CASSRTEDYEQYF
TRBD1 12 TRBJ1-1 many TRBV29-1 TGCAGCGCTAGAACAGGGGACACTGAAGCTTTCTTT CSARTGDTEAFF
TRBD2 14 TRBJ2-2 few TRBV6-1 TGTACCAGCGTTGGACTAGCGGACACCGGGCAGCTGTTTTTT CTSVGLADTGQLFF
NA 15 TRBJ2-1 many TRBV7-2 TGTGCCAGCAGCTCGCGGACTCATACAGGGAAGGAGCAGTTCTTC CASSSRTHTGKEQFF
NA 15 TRBJ2-5 many TRBV10-1 TGCGCCAGCAGTGAGGGGGCGAGGCGACGAGAGACCCAGTACTTC CASSEGARRRETQYF
NA 16 TRBJ2-2 many TRBV19 TGTGCCAGTAGTATAACCTCGGGACTCAGCACCGGGGAGCTGTTTTTT CASSITSGLSTGELFF
NA 13 TRBJ2-7 many TRBV20-1 TGCAGTGCTAGGCTAGCGAGGCGGTACGAGCAGTACTTC CSARLARRYEQYF
TRBD2 16 TRBJ2-5 many TRBV28 TGCGCCAGCAGTTCCCTCGGGACTAGCGGGAGGGAGACCCAGTACTTC CASSSLGTSGRETQYF
TRBD1 15 TRBJ1-3 many TRBV4-2 TGTGCCAGCAGCCACACTACAGGGGGTGGAAACACCATATATTTT CASSHTTGGGNTIYF
NA 14 TRBJ1-3 many TRBV6-1 TGTGCCAGCAGTGATCCTAGCTCTGGAAACACCATATATTTT CASSDPSSGNTIYF
NA 15 TRBJ2-3 NA TRBV20-1 TGCAGTGCTTGTTACCTCTGCCACAGCACAGATACGCAGTATTTT CSACYLCHSTDTQYF
NA 14 TRBJ1-4 NA TRBV4-3 TGCGCCAGCAGCCCGACGGATGGAAGTGAAAAACTGTTTTTT CASSPTDGSEKLFF
TRBD2 14 TRBJ2-1 many TRBV6-1 TGTGCCAGCAGTGAAGTCCTAGCGGGGTACGAGCAGTTCTTC CASSEVLAGYEQFF
TRBD1 14 TRBJ1-1 many TRBV12-3/TRBV12-4 TGTGCCAGCAGTTTCTCCAGGGGGGACACTGAAGCTTTCTTT CASSFSRGDTEAFF
NA 14 TRBJ2-2 NA TRBV27 TGTGCCAGCAGTTTGCCAGTACGGCTCGCGGAGCTGTTTTTT CASSLPVRLAELFF
NA 13 TRBJ2-7 NA TRBV5-1 TGCGCCAGCAGCCCCCCGGAAAGTGGCGAGCAGTACTTC CASSPPESGEQYF
NA 15 TRBJ2-7 many TRBV15 TGTGCCACCAGCAGACCGGGGACGGATTCCTACGAGCAGTACTTC CATSRPGTDSYEQYF
NA 14 TRBJ1-6 NA TRBV12-3/TRBV12-4 TGCGCCAGCAGTTTATGGGATGATAATTCACCCCTCCACTTT CASSLWDDNSPLHF
TRBD2 14 TRBJ2-7 NA TRBV5-5 TGTGCCAGCATCGGGGCGGGGGTGTCCTACGAGCAGTACTTC CASIGAGVSYEQYF
NA 14 TRBJ1-1 many TRBV30 TGTGCCTGGAGTGTACGAGGGGTGAACACTGAAGCTTTCTTT CAWSVRGVNTEAFF
NA 14 TRBJ1-5 many TRBV25-1 TGTGCCAGCAGTGTACCGGAAGCCAATCAGCCCCAGCATTTT CASSVPEANQPQHF
NA 15 TRBJ2-7 NA TRBV2 TGTGCCAGCAGTCGGGACATCGGCTGGGCCTACGAGCAGTACTTC CASSRDIGWAYEQYF
NA 16 TRBJ1-1 NA TRBV19 TGTGCCAGTTGTCGCGGAACAAGGGATATGAACACTGAAGCGTTCTTT CASCRGTRDMNTEAFF
TRBD1 14 TRBJ2-3 many TRBV28 TGTGCCAGCAACGAAGGGGGCGCGTCGGATACGCAGTATTTT CASNEGGASDTQYF
NA 15 TRBJ1-4 many TRBV28 TGTGCCAGCAGCCGACCGGGACGGGGGTTGGAAAAACTGTTTTTT CASSRPGRGLEKLFF
NA 15 TRBJ2-2 many TRBV5-1 TGCGCCAGCAGCTTGTACGAGGGGCGCACCGGGGAGCTGTTTTTT CASSLYEGRTGELFF
NA 16 TRBJ2-6 many TRBV6-5 TGTGCCAGCAGTTACTTACCAGGGGCCGGGGCCAACGTCCTGACTTTC CASSYLPGAGANVLTF
TRBD1 15 TRBJ1-2 many TRBV7-2 TGTGCCAGCAGCTTCTTCCGGGACAGAGGCTATGGCTACACCTTC CASSFFRDRGYGYTF
TRBD2 12 TRBJ2-5 many TRBV28 TGTGCCAGTCTAGCGGGAGAAGAGACCCAGTACTTC CASLAGEETQYF
NA 14 TRBJ1-2 NA TRBV6-1 TGTGACAGCAGTGAAGCCGGGAGAGGCTCTGGCTACTCCTTC CDSSEAGRGSGYSF
NA 14 TRBJ2-3 NA TRBV12-3/TRBV12-4 TGTGCCAGCAGGATAGTTGCACGGGGTCAGCCCCAGTATTTT CASRIVARGQPQYF
NA 14 TRBJ2-5 many TRBV5-1 TGCGCCAGCAGCTTGGAGGGACCTCAAGAGACCCAGTACTTC CASSLEGPQETQYF
NA 13 TRBJ1-1 NA TRBV7-3 TGTGCCAGCAGCTGCGCGACAAACACTGAAGCTTTCTTT CASSCATNTEAFF
NA 14 TRBJ1-1 many TRBV12-3/TRBV12-4 TGTGCCAGCAGTCTCTCCACAGGACGGCCTGAAGCTTTCTTT CASSLSTGRPEAFF
TRBD1 14 TRBJ2-7 many TRBV7-2 TGTGCCAGCAGCCCGCGGACAGGAACCTACGAGCAGTACTTC CASSPRTGTYEQYF
NA 15 TRBJ2-1 many TRBV5-4 TGTGCCAGCAGCTTGCGAGGTAGCTCCTACAATGAGCAGTTCTTC CASSLRGSSYNEQFF
NA 13 TRBJ1-2 many TRBV9 TGTGCCAGCAGCGCAGAGGGGTTCCTGGGCTACACCTTC CASSAEGFLGYTF
NA 14 TRBJ2-3 many TRBV28 TGTGCCAGCAGTTTAACCGATTACACAGATACGCAGTATTTT CASSLTDYTDTQYF
NA 15 TRBJ1-1 many TRBV3-1 TGTGCCAGCAGCCAAGGGACAGCTGTCGGCACTGAAGCTTTCTTT CASSQGTAVGTEAFF
NA 14 TRBJ1-1 many TRBV7-9 TGTGCCAGCAGCGTCGCCCCGTTTTGGACTGAAGCTTTCTTT CASSVAPFWTEAFF
NA 13 TRBJ1-1 many TRBV7-9 TGTGCCAGCAGCCTCGACATGAACACTGAAGCTTTCTTT CASSLDMNTEAFF
NA 16 TRBJ2-5 many TRBV7-2 TGTGCCAGCAGCTTAAGCCCTGTTACGGGATGGGAGACCCAGTACTTC CASSLSPVTGWETQYF
NA 13 TRBJ1-1 many TRBV3-1 TGTGCCAGCAGCCAAGTTAGTGACACTGAAGCTTTCTTT CASSQVSDTEAFF
NA 13 TRBJ1-2 NA TRBV12-3/TRBV12-4 TGTGCCAGCATACCAGGTCGAGCCTATGGCTACACCTTC CASIPGRAYGYTF
NA 11 TRBJ2-7 few TRBV6-2/TRBV6-3 TGTGCCAGCAGTTACTCTGACGAGCAGTACTTC CASSYSDEQYF
NA 16 TRBJ2-3 few TRBV25-1 TGTGCCAGCAGTGAGGAGGGGACCGTCTACAGACATACGCACTATTTT CASSEEGTVYRHTHYF
NA 12 TRBJ2-1 many TRBV7-8 TGTGCCAGCAGCTTAGAATGGGGTGAGCAGTTCTTC CASSLEWGEQFF